Listed here are 20 T cell receptor beta chains from one sample, sequenced in a study of shared clonotypes between healthy human individuals. Sequencing used immunoSEQ multiplex PCR; TCRdb keeps in-frame clones, though not all of them. In the table there are roughly 2.4 million clones, approximately 96% of which are singletons. The source material was naive CD4+ T cells sorted from blood. This sample's subset: CD45RA+ positively selected. All receptors derive from a man younger than 35 in good health.

The chain carries TRBV5-1 and TRBJ2-3; 12 bases are shared with TRBD2. Germline V CDR1 and CDR2: SGHRS, YFSETQ. Trimming cost V 3 bases and J 0 bases; bases outside gene matches: 5. The CDR3 runs to 17 residues. DNA for the CDR3: TGCGCCAGCAGCTCCCGGACTAGCGGGACTAGCACAGATACGCAGTATTTT. It is translated as CASSSRTSGTSTDTQYF. Using reference TRBV5-1 and TRBJ2-3 for the parts outside the CDR3, the full variable domain is KAGVTQTPRYLIKTRGQQVTLSCSPISGHRSVSWYQQTPGQGLQFLFEYFSETQRNKGNFPGRFSGRQFSNSRSEMNVSTLELGDSALYLCASSSRTSGTSTDTQYFGPGTRLTVL.

The chain carries TRBV5-3 and TRBJ1-6, with TRBD1 matching over 7 bases. TRBV5-3 is designated an ORF whose function remains uncertain. CDR3 length equals 14 residues. V was clipped by 2 bases and J by 10 bases; unmatched bases: 6. The DNA of the CDR3 is TGTGCCAGAAGCTTAAGACAGGGACAGTCACCCCTCCACTTT. Encoded protein: CARSLRQGQSPLHF.

V is TRBV15 and J is TRBJ2-5; no clear D gene. CDR3 length: 14 residues. Trimming cost V 0 bases and J 1 base, with 6 bases left between them. The germline CDR1 and CDR2 sequences are LNHNV and YYDKDF (reference sequence). CDR3 bases: TGTGCCACCAGCAGAGACCCAATCCAAGAGACCCAGTACTTC. It codes for CATSRDPIQETQYF.

The CDR3 loop reads CASSPTGGAYNEQFF. CDR3 DNA sequence: TGTGCCAGCAGCCCTACCGGTGGGGCCTACAATGAGCAGTTCTTC. The V gene is TRBV7-9, the J gene TRBJ2-1; the D is unclear. Germline V gives CDR1 SEHNR, CDR2 FQNEAQ (reference sequence). This CDR3 has 15 amino acids. Between the trimmed V and J ends, which lost 5 bases and 2 bases, there was a span of 13 bases.

This sequence joins TRBV6-1 and TRBJ1-5; 7 bases are shared with TRBD1. V shed 2 bases and J 4 bases; nucleotides not matched to a gene: 14. Germline V CDR1 and CDR2: MNHNS, SASEGT. This CDR3 is 18 amino acids long. The CDR3 here is CASSESEGAGLGNQPQHF. CDR3 nucleotide sequence: TGTGCCAGCAGTGAATCGGAGGGGGCCGGTTTGGGGAATCAGCCCCAGCATTTT.

The chain combines TRBV2 with TRBJ1-5, with 10 bases matching TRBD1. V shed 1 base, J shed 6 bases, and the junction held 15 bases outside the gene matches. Germline V gene data show CDR1 as SNHLY and CDR2 as FYNNEI. The CDR3 runs 19 residues. The CDR3 region is CASSEVWDRGISGGQPQHF. DNA for the CDR3: TGTGCCAGCAGTGAAGTATGGGACAGGGGAATATCGGGGGGTCAGCCCCAGCATTTT.

The chain couples TRBV18 to TRBJ1-1; unclear D gene. V dropped 2 bases and J dropped 4 bases, with 11 bases sitting between them. CDR1 KGHSH and CDR2 LQKENI come from the germline V gene. The CDR3 length is 14 residues. The DNA for the CDR3 is TGTGCCAGCTCACCAGGAGCGGCGAGCACTGAAGCTTTCTTT. As protein: CASSPGAASTEAFF. Drawing the rest from reference TRBV18 and TRBJ1-1, the complete variable domain is NAGVMQNPRHLVRRRGQEARLRCSPMKGHSHVYWYRQLPEEGLKFMVYLQKENIIDESGMPKERFSAEFPKEGPSILRIQQVVRGDSAAYFCASSPGAASTEAFFGQGTRLTVV.

This chain links TRBV5-1 with TRBJ1-3; D is possibly TRBD1 (6 bases). Trimming shortened V by 4 bases and J by 0 bases, and 14 bases separated the two germline ends. CDR1 SGHRS and CDR2 YFSETQ come from the germline V gene. The CDR3 spans 16 residues. Here the CDR3 reads CASSRAGAGSGNTIYF. The CDR3 DNA is TGCGCCAGCAGCCGTGCGGGGGCTGGCTCTGGAAACACCATATATTTT.

V is TRBV6-5 and J is TRBJ2-7, with D perhaps matching TRBD1 (6 bases). Germline V gene sequence: CDR1 MNHEY, CDR2 SVGAGI. CDR3 length: 14 residues. V was pared by 5 bases and J by 5 bases, with 16 bases between. The CDR3 bases are TGTGCCAGCAGTCAGCAGGGGCGTAAGGACGAGCAGTACTTC. Protein product: CASSQQGRKDEQYF.

Turning to this clone: Other DNA sequences in the same sample also yield this CDR3. The chain combines TRBV7-9 with TRBJ1-1; D unclear. Germline CDR1 SEHNR, CDR2 FQNEAQ (reference sequence). There are 15 residues in the CDR3. Trimming cost V 4 bases and J 5 bases, with 17 bases left between them. The CDR3 spells CASSSRGPSGTEAFF. In DNA form, the CDR3 reads TGTGCCAGCAGCTCCCGTGGACCTAGCGGGACTGAAGCTTTCTTT. The full variable domain, its missing parts supplied by reference TRBV7-9 and TRBJ1-1, is DTGVSQNPRHKITKRGQNVTFRCDPISEHNRLYWYRQTLGQGPEFLTYFQNEAQLEKSRLLSDRFSAERPKGSFSTLEIQRTEQGDSAMYLCASSSRGPSGTEAFFGQGTRLTVV.

To note about this clone: Other DNA sequences from this sample encode an identical CDR3 as well. The V and J genes are TRBV30 and TRBJ2-1; D gene ambiguous. Germline V gene sequence: CDR1 GTSNPN, CDR2 SVGIG (reference sequence). The CDR3 length is 15 residues. The V and J ends lost 0 bases and 0 bases respectively, with 9 bases between them. In nucleotides, the CDR3 is TGTGCCTGGAGTGTGCCCGGAAGCTCCTACAATGAGCAGTTCTTC. Amino acids: CAWSVPGSSYNEQFF.

J is TRBJ1-1 and V is TRBV2, with 7 bases matching TRBD1. With V trimmed by 8 bases and J by 10 bases, 13 bases remained unmatched. The germline V gene has CDR1 SNHLY and CDR2 FYNNEI. This CDR3 has 13 amino acids. In DNA, the CDR3 is TGTGCCAGCGGGGACAGCGCCTGGGAGGCAGCTTTCTTT. Its protein product is CASGDSAWEAAFF.

The chain carries TRBV2 and TRBJ1-6; possible D gene TRBD1, 5 bases. The germline V and J ends were trimmed by 6 bases and 6 bases, with 15 bases remaining between them. CDR1 is SNHLY, CDR2 FYNNEI, per germline. This CDR3 contains 15 residues. CDR3: CASRRDAAINSPLHF. The CDR3 DNA is TGTGCCAGCAGGCGGGACGCTGCCATTAATTCACCCCTCCACTTT. The full variable domain, with the rest looked up from reference TRBV2 and TRBJ1-6, is EPEVTQTPSHQVTQMGQEVILRCVPISNHLYFYWYRQILGQKVEFLVSFYNNEISEKSEIFDDQFSVERPDGSNFTLKIRSTKLEDSAMYFCASRRDAAINSPLHFGNGTRLTVT.

CDR3 coding DNA: TGTGCCAGCAGTGGGGGACAGGGAAAATCCTATAATTCACCCCTCCACTTT. Protein product: CASSGGQGKSYNSPLHF. The chain combines TRBV6-1 with TRBJ1-6, with 9 bases that match TRBD1. V lost 4 bases, J lost 1 base, and 5 bases stayed unmatched. The germline V gene encodes CDR1 MNHNS and CDR2 SASEGT. The CDR3 has 17 residues.

This rearrangement joins TRBV9 to TRBJ2-6, with 9 nucleotides matching TRBD1. CDR3 size: 18 residues. V trimming: 0 bases; J trimming: 2 bases; junction bases outside the gene matches: 6. The germline CDR1 and CDR2 sequences are SGDLS and YYNGEE. DNA of the CDR3: TGTGCCAGCAGCGTAGACCAGGACAGGGGTACTGGGGCCAACGTCCTGACTTTC. Translation: CASSVDQDRGTGANVLTF.

The CDR3 sequence: CASGGTDYNEQFF. The CDR3 nucleotides are TGTGCCAGCGGCGGGACGGACTACAATGAGCAGTTCTTC. The rearrangement uses TRBV9 and TRBJ2-1; D is possibly TRBD2 (6 bases). The V end lost 7 bases, the J end lost 3 bases, and 11 bases lay between the germline ends. The CDR3 sequence is 13 residues long. Germline V gives CDR1 SGDLS, CDR2 YYNGEE.

The chain employs TRBV6-1 and TRBJ1-5, with no clear D. The V end was cut by 1 base, the J end by 1 base, with 8 bases between. The CDR3 consists of 15 residues. Germline lookup yields CDR1 MNHNS and CDR2 SASEGT. The CDR3 here is CASSEGGQSNQPQHF. As DNA, the CDR3 is TGTGCCAGCAGTGAAGGCGGGCAAAGCAATCAGCCCCAGCATTTT.

The chain joins TRBV16 to TRBJ1-6, with D tentatively TRBD1 (6 bases). V dropped 6 bases and J dropped 8 bases, with 14 bases sitting between them. CDR1 KGHSY and CDR2 FQNENV come from the germline V gene. The CDR3 is 14 amino acids. This CDR3 reads CASRPTGRDSPLHF. The CDR3 DNA sequence: TGTGCCAGCAGACCAACAGGGAGGGATTCACCCCTCCACTTT.

The chain is built from TRBV27 and TRBJ2-7, with D possibly matching TRBD1 (5 bases). The CDR3 is made up of 14 amino acids. V was clipped by 6 bases and J by 0 bases, with 12 bases between them. Germline-derived CDR1 and CDR2 are MNHEY and SMNVEV (reference sequence). This chain's CDR3 is CASRTDTFSYEQYF. The CDR3 DNA follows: TGTGCCAGCAGAACGGACACCTTCTCCTACGAGCAGTACTTC.

The chain links TRBV2 to TRBJ2-7, with 9 bases that match TRBD1. CDR3 length: 16 residues. Germline V lookup: CDR1 SNHLY, CDR2 FYNNEI. The V segment lost 2 bases and the J segment 2 bases; nucleotides outside the gene matches: 7. CDR3 sequence reads: CASSEPGQGITYEQYF. CDR3 bases: TGTGCCAGCAGTGAACCGGGACAGGGTATTACCTACGAGCAGTACTTC.